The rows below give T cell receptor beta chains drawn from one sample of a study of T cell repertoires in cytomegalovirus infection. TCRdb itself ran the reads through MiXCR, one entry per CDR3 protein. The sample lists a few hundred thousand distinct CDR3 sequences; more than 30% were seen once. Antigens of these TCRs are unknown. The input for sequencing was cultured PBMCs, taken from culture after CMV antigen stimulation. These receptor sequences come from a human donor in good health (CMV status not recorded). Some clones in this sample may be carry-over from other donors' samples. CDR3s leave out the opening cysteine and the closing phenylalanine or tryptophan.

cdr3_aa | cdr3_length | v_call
ASSEGQYQETQY | 12 | TRBV2
ASSYVGGKETQY | 12 | TRBV6-5
ASSAPGLAGGGIQY | 14 | TRBV7-8
ASSGALGLAPSYNEQF | 16 | TRBV6-1
ASSYAGRIDEQY | 12 | TRBV25-1
ASRTGFVGSGVSYEQY | 16 | TRBV6-6
ASSRGLAGAIDTQY | 14 | TRBV7-9
ATSYRDSSGNTIY | 13 | TRBV6-2/TRBV6-3
ASISRGRLFAF | 11 | TRBV19
ASVDPLYGYT | 10 | TRBV28
SVGGLAGGPESYNEQF | 16 | TRBV29-1
ASSLFVRGFAGNSGSAGELF | 20 | TRBV7-9
ASSLHPDFSGNTIY | 14 | TRBV4-1
ASSLTGGFDEKLF | 13 | TRBV4-2
ASSFGPGPSSYNEQF | 15 | TRBV12-3/TRBV12-4
ATGTPGILKAF | 11 | TRBV10-3
ASSLWEGPGEAF | 12 | TRBV5-1
ASSLPSGTGGGTQY | 14 | TRBV5-4